A selection of T cell receptor beta chains follows, all from one sample in a study of OX40 agonist ivuxolimab in advanced cancers. TCRdb's table, derived via immunoSEQ multiplex PCR, lists solely in-frame clones and lacks some. The repertoire has about 64,000 clones, about 81% of them found once; the top ten carry 2% to 2.5%. Specimen: CD4+ or CD8+ T cells sorted from blood, collected in a trial of the OX40 agonist ivuxolimab. The receptors were sampled from an adult with an advanced solid tumor such as melanoma, head and neck, liver or kidney cancer. The CDR3 runs from the conserved cysteine through the conserved F or W. A D gene is named only where the DNA matches it firmly. Not all rows give a size; the values are once, few, many and, for expanded clones, a class.

clone_size j_call d_call v_call cdr3_aa cdr3_nt
once TRBJ2-1 TRBD2 TRBV10-2 CASSVQGGGYNEQFF TGCGCCAGCAGTGTCCAGGGCGGGGGCTACAATGAGCAGTTCTTC
NA TRBJ2-7 NA TRBV27 CASSDRGYEQYF TGTGCCAGCAGTGACCGGGGCTACGAGCAGTACTTC
NA TRBJ1-5 NA TRBV28 CASSPNKWEPQHF TGTGCCAGCAGTCCAAACAAATGGGAGCCCCAGCATTTT
NA TRBJ2-7 NA TRBV7-6 CASSIVASPGSYEQYF TGTGCCAGCAGCATAGTGGCATCCCCGGGCTCCTACGAGCAGTACTTC
NA TRBJ1-1 TRBD1 TRBV5-6 CASTFPGQGVNTEAFF TGTGCCAGCACCTTTCCGGGACAGGGGGTGAACACTGAAGCTTTCTTT
NA TRBJ2-2 TRBD1 TRBV5-4 CASSPTGSFTGELFF TGTGCCAGCAGCCCGACAGGGAGTTTCACCGGGGAGCTGTTTTTT
few TRBJ1-6 NA TRBV30 CAWSGDSSYNSPLHF TGTGCCTGGAGTGGAGACAGCTCCTATAATTCACCCCTCCACTTT
NA TRBJ2-3 TRBD2 TRBV9 CASSRLAGGSTDTQYF TGTGCCAGCTCAAGACTGGCGGGGGGTAGCACAGATACGCAGTATTTT
NA TRBJ1-1 TRBD1 TRBV14 CASSLKTGGTEAFF TGTGCCAGCAGCCTAAAGACAGGGGGCACTGAAGCTTTCTTT
NA TRBJ2-1 NA TRBV21-1 CARNVGTLANNEQFF TGTGCCAGAAATGTCGGGACCCTAGCAAACAATGAGCAGTTCTTC